One and the same sample provided the 11 T cell receptor beta chains below, sequenced in a study of Graves' ophthalmopathy and Graves' hyperthyroidism. Investigators amplified TCR beta CDR3 regions from RNA transcripts. HTBI primers primed a first-round RT-PCR, and a second-round multiplex PCR followed. TCRdb called the multiplex PCR reads again in MiXCR, with one record for every CDR3 protein. The sample includes roughly 480,000 distinct CDR3 sequences, 13% to 15% seen only once; the top ten take approximately 9.8%. Sequencing input: blood. The receptors come from a woman aged 25 to 45 with Graves' ophthalmopathy.

The sample holds many counts of this clonotype. The rearrangement links TRBV11-2 to TRBJ1-1, with D uncertain. Germline V gene data show CDR1 as SGHAT and CDR2 as FQNNGV. There are 14 residues in the CDR3. The V gene lost 3 bases and the J gene lost 4 bases, with 12 bases spanning the gap. In DNA, the CDR3 is TGTGCCAGCAGCTTTCGGGGTAAGGCCACTGAAGCTTTCTTT. Amino acids: CASSFRGKATEAFF.

The sample holds many counts of this clonotype. This sequence joins TRBV30 and TRBJ2-5, with 7 bases identical to TRBD1. V was clipped by 8 bases and J by 5 bases; unmatched bases: 14. This CDR3 comprises 14 residues. CDR1 GTSNPN and CDR2 SVGIG come from the germline V gene (reference sequence). DNA of the CDR3: TGTGCCGGGGGTGGTAGGGGGCGGTGGGAGACCCAGTACTTC. This gives the protein CAGGGRGRWETQYF.

This clonotype was counted ten times or more. The chain has TRBV11-2 and TRBJ1-1; D call uncertain. The CDR3 is made up of 12 amino acids. CDR1 is SGHAT and CDR2 is FQNNGV in the germline V gene. V lost 0 bases and J 5 bases, leaving 4 bases between the germline ends. The CDR3 loop reads CASSLELTEAFF. The CDR3 DNA is TGTGCCAGCAGCTTAGAGTTGACTGAAGCTTTCTTT.

Here the CDR3 DNA reads TGTGCCAGCAGTGAGAGATCAAGAAACCGCTTTGTGGAGACCCAGTACTTC. Its protein is CASSERSRNRFVETQYF. The V call is TRBV2, the J call TRBJ2-5; D uncertain. V was pared by 3 bases and J by 5 bases, with 22 bases between. This CDR3 comprises 17 residues. Per germline, CDR1 SNHLY and CDR2 FYNNEI.

In its sample, this clonotype was seen many times. The V gene is TRBV20-1, the J gene TRBJ2-4, with 9 bases aligning to TRBD1. The CDR3 is 14 amino acids. Germline CDR1 and CDR2: DFQATT and SNEGSKA (reference sequence). V lost 5 bases and J lost 0; bases outside the gene matches: 2. CDR3 coding DNA: TGCAGTGCTGGACAGGGGCTAGCCAAAAACATTCAGTACTTC. Its protein product is CSAGQGLAKNIQYF.

This clonotype was observed many times. The chain carries TRBV20-1 and TRBJ1-6, with D perhaps TRBD1 (5 bases). Germline V gene data show CDR1 as DFQATT and CDR2 as SNEGSKA (reference sequence). The CDR3 has 15 residues. Trimming left V 0 bases short and J 5 bases short, with 11 bases between. The CDR3 nucleotides read TGCAGTGCTAGAGATCAGGCAGGGAATAATTCACCCCTCCACTTT. Translated: CSARDQAGNNSPLHF.

This clonotype was picked up many times. This sequence joins TRBV19 and TRBJ1-5; D gene unclear. With 6 bases removed from V and 9 bases from J, the gap between germline ends came to 24 bases. This CDR3 is 16 amino acids long. The germline CDR1 and CDR2 sequences are LNHDA and SQIVND (reference sequence). The CDR3 DNA is TGTGCCAGTAGCGGAATGGGTAGGGCCGGACTGCCGCCCCAGCATTTT. Amino acid sequence: CASSGMGRAGLPPQHF. Supplemented by reference TRBV19 and TRBJ1-5, the full variable domain reads DGGITQSPKYLFRKEGQNVTLSCEQNLNHDAMYWYRQDPGQGLRLIYYSQIVNDFQKGDIAEGYSVSREKKESFPLTVTSAQKNPTAFYLCASSGMGRAGLPPQHFGDGTRLSIL.

This clonotype was picked up a small number of times. This chain uses TRBV11-2 with TRBJ1-2; the D gene is possibly TRBD1 (6 bases). The germline V gene has CDR1 SGHAT and CDR2 FQNNGV. This CDR3 has 19 residues. The germline V and J ends were trimmed by 5 bases and 1 base, with 26 bases remaining between them. For the CDR3, the DNA is TGTGCCAGCAGCCCCCAAACCGGGACACCGCAAACACTTAACTATGGCTACACCTTC. It codes for CASSPQTGTPQTLNYGYTF.

This clonotype was picked up many times. This chain links TRBV7-2 with TRBJ1-5, with D possibly TRBD1 on 5 matching bases. The CDR3 is 15 amino acids. V lost 2 bases and J lost 9, with 17 bases in between. Germline V gene data show CDR1 as SGHTA and CDR2 as FQGNSA. The CDR3: CASSLQGGGGPPQHF. CDR3 nucleotide sequence: TGTGCCAGCAGCTTACAAGGTGGCGGGGGACCGCCCCAGCATTTT.

This clonotype was observed at least ten times. The chain carries TRBV11-3 and TRBJ1-1; D is unclear. This CDR3 is built from 14 residues. The ends were cut back, 3 bases at V and 1 base at J, with 9 bases in the middle. Germline V gene sequence: CDR1 SGHNT, CDR2 YENEEA. The CDR3 coding sequence is TGTGCCAGCAGCTTCTCGGATACGAACACTGAAGCTTTCTTT. Its protein product is CASSFSDTNTEAFF.

This clonotype was recorded many times. The rearrangement links TRBV10-3 to TRBJ2-7; tentatively, D is TRBD1 (6 bases). Between the trimmed V and J ends, which lost 5 bases and 6 bases, there was a span of 17 bases. CDR3 length: 14 amino acids. Germline CDR1 reads ENHRY; CDR2 reads SYGVKD. In nucleotides, the CDR3 is TGTGCCATCAGTAGGGACACCGGTCGGGTCGAGCAGTACTTC. It translates to CAISRDTGRVEQYF.